The 18 T cell receptor beta chains below come from one sample, sequenced in a study of neoadjuvant nivolumab and ipilimumab in lung cancer. The assay was immunoSEQ multiplex PCR, and TCRdb's table has in-frame clones only and misses some. This table holds approximately 30,000 clones, roughly nine tenths found once. The sequenced sample was peripheral blood, obtained after neoadjuvant nivolumab, alone or with ipilimumab, at or shortly before surgery. The receptor source for this set is an adult with non-small cell lung cancer.

This rearrangement joins TRBV5-5 to TRBJ1-5; D uncertain. Germline V gene sequence: CDR1 SGHKS, CDR2 YYEKEE (reference sequence). The CDR3 contains 15 residues. V shed 0 bases and J shed 0 bases, with 7 bases lying between them. The CDR3 loop reads CASSLVWDSNQPQHF. The CDR3 nucleotides read TGTGCCAGCAGCTTGGTCTGGGATAGCAATCAGCCCCAGCATTTT.

The chain joins TRBV9 to TRBJ1-6; D gene unclear. V lost 4 bases to trimming and J lost 2 bases, with 13 bases between them. This CDR3 has 16 residues. Germline CDR1 is SGDLS and CDR2 is YYNGEE. Written as DNA, the CDR3 is TGTGCCAGCAGCCCCCGGGCAGGACCCTATAATTCACCCCTCCACTTT. Translated, it gives CASSPRAGPYNSPLHF.

The chain links TRBV7-9 to TRBJ1-1, with D unclear. V dropped 5 bases and J dropped 7 bases, with 11 bases sitting between them. Germline V gives CDR1 SEHNR, CDR2 FQNEAQ (reference sequence). The length of the CDR3 is 12 residues. The CDR3 nucleotides read TGTGCCAGCAGCCAGACGGGGAGTGAAGCTTTCTTT. Its translation is CASSQTGSEAFF. Full variable domain (outside the CDR3, taken from reference TRBV7-9 and TRBJ1-1): DTGVSQNPRHKITKRGQNVTFRCDPISEHNRLYWYRQTLGQGPEFLTYFQNEAQLEKSRLLSDRFSAERPKGSFSTLEIQRTEQGDSAMYLCASSQTGSEAFFGQGTRLTVV.

This clone was seen more than once but under ten times. The chain joins TRBV9 to TRBJ1-6; 9 bases are shared with TRBD1. V lost 0 bases, J lost 3 bases, and 1 base stayed unmatched. CDR1 and CDR2 from the germline V gene are SGDLS and YYNGEE. This CDR3 is 16 amino acids long. The CDR3 coding sequence is TGTGCCAGCAGCGTAGCGGGACAGGGCTATAATTCACCCCTCCACTTT. Its translation: CASSVAGQGYNSPLHF.

The chain recombines TRBV9 with TRBJ2-3; D unclear. Germline CDR1 reads SGDLS; CDR2 reads YYNGEE. The V end was cut by 0 bases, the J end by 1 base, with 6 bases between. CDR3 length equals 14 residues. The CDR3 nucleotides read TGTGCCAGCAGCGTAGATGGGGGCACAGATACGCAGTATTTT. The encoded protein is CASSVDGGTDTQYF. The full variable domain, completed using reference TRBV9 and TRBJ2-3, is DSGVTQTPKHLITATGQRVTLRCSPRSGDLSVYWYQQSLDQGLQFLIQYYNGEERAKGNILERFSAQQFPDLHSELNLSSLELGDSALYFCASSVDGGTDTQYFGPGTRLTVL.

This sequence joins TRBV6-1 and TRBJ2-7; 8 nucleotides align to TRBD1. V shed 3 bases, J shed 5 bases, and the junction held 6 bases outside the gene matches. The CDR3 length is 14 residues. Per germline, CDR1 MNHNS and CDR2 SASEGT. In nucleotides, the CDR3 is TGTGCCAGCAGTGATCCCTGGACAGGGAACGAGCAGTACTTC. It encodes CASSDPWTGNEQYF.

The chain employs TRBV4-1 and TRBJ2-5, with a weak D call TRBD2 (5 bases). The CDR3 is made up of 15 amino acids. In germline, CDR1 is MGHRA, CDR2 YSYEKL. V lost 1 base and J 5 bases, leaving 14 bases between the germline ends. The CDR3 nucleotides read TGCGCCAGCAGCCAAGCGGTAACGGGGTGGGAGACCCAGTACTTC. Translated: CASSQAVTGWETQYF.

The V call is TRBV18, the J call TRBJ1-1, with D hard to call. Germline V gene sequence: CDR1 KGHSH, CDR2 LQKENI. The CDR3 sequence is 14 residues long. V lost 2 bases to trimming and J lost 0 bases, with 7 bases between them. CDR3 nucleotides: TGTGCCAGCTCACCAGCGACTCTGAACACTGAAGCTTTCTTT. It codes for CASSPATLNTEAFF. Together with reference TRBV18 and TRBJ1-1, the CDR3 gives the full variable domain: NAGVMQNPRHLVRRRGQEARLRCSPMKGHSHVYWYRQLPEEGLKFMVYLQKENIIDESGMPKERFSAEFPKEGPSILRIQQVVRGDSAAYFCASSPATLNTEAFFGQGTRLTVV.

The V call is TRBV5-1, the J call TRBJ2-3, with 7 bases matching TRBD2. The germline CDR1 and CDR2 sequences are SGHRS and YFSETQ. This CDR3 contains 15 residues. The V segment lost 4 bases and the J segment 6 bases; nucleotides outside the gene matches: 11. CDR3 sequence: CASSQSGNPSDTQYF. CDR3 nucleotides: TGCGCCAGCAGCCAAAGCGGGAACCCTTCGGATACGCAGTATTTT.

The table lists this clone with a few counts. V gene TRBV9 combines with J gene TRBJ1-6; possibly TRBD1 for D (5 bases). The CDR3 loop spans 15 amino acids. Germline V gene lookup returns CDR1 SGDLS and CDR2 YYNGEE. V lost 4 bases, J lost 7 bases, and 15 bases lay in between. Here the CDR3 DNA reads TGTGCCAGCAGCCCCAGGACAAATAGGAATTCACCCCTCCACTTT. Translated, it gives CASSPRTNRNSPLHF.

The V and J genes are TRBV2 and TRBJ2-3; D might be TRBD2 (6 bases). V shed 9 bases and J shed 8 bases, with 9 bases lying between them. CDR1 is SNHLY and CDR2 is FYNNEI in the germline V gene. This CDR3 is built from 10 residues. CDR3 sequence reads: CASRLVTQYF. CDR3 in DNA: TGTGCCAGTAGACTAGTTACGCAGTATTTT.

V gene TRBV7-9 combines with J gene TRBJ2-1; the match to TRBD2 covers 9 bases. The CDR3 is 16 residues long. Trimming at V came to 1 base and at J to 10 bases, leaving 11 bases not matched to a gene. The germline gives CDR1 SEHNR, CDR2 FQNEAQ (reference sequence). The CDR3 loop is CASSLGAGGPRGEQFF. Here the CDR3 DNA reads TGTGCCAGCAGCTTAGGTGCGGGGGGGCCGAGAGGAGAGCAGTTCTTC.

The genes are TRBV7-6 and TRBJ2-7, with D unresolved. V gave up 5 bases and J gave up 2 bases, with 7 bases separating them. Germline V gene sequence: CDR1 SGHVS, CDR2 FNYEAQ. The CDR3 is 12 residues long. CDR3 residues: CASSPTAYEQYF. In DNA, the CDR3 is TGTGCCAGCAGCCCAACCGCCTACGAGCAGTACTTC. Combining the CDR3 with reference TRBV7-6 and TRBJ2-7 gives the whole variable domain GAGVSQSPRYKVTKRGQDVALRCDPISGHVSLYWYRQALGQGPEFLTYFNYEAQQDKSGLPNDRFSAERPEGSISTLTIQRTEQRDSAMYRCASSPTAYEQYFGPGTRLTVT.

The rearrangement uses TRBV18 and TRBJ2-7; TRBD1 or TRBD2 may be the D gene (5 bases each). There are 15 residues in the CDR3. Germline CDR1 and CDR2: KGHSH and LQKENI. Trimming removed 4 bases at V and 4 bases at J, with 17 bases between. This CDR3 reads CASSRTGQVGYEQYF. In DNA form, the CDR3 reads TGTGCCAGCTCACGGACGGGGCAGGTCGGGTACGAGCAGTACTTC.

This clone came up once. This chain links TRBV2 with TRBJ2-2, with a weak D call TRBD1 (5 bases). Germline CDR1 SNHLY, CDR2 FYNNEI. The V end lost 2 bases, the J end lost 3 bases, and 10 bases lay between the germline ends. The CDR3 loop spans 15 amino acids. CDR3 region: CASSETDTYTGELFF. CDR3 nucleotides: TGTGCCAGCAGTGAAACGGACACTTACACCGGGGAGCTGTTTTTT.

The CDR3 reads CASSQDSGTLGNTIYF. DNA for the CDR3: TGCGCCAGCAGCCAAGATTCAGGGACCCTGGGGAACACCATATATTTT. J is TRBJ1-3 and V is TRBV4-1; a possible D gene is TRBD1 (5 bases). V was cut by 0 bases and J by 7 bases, with 16 bases left in between. Germline V gives CDR1 MGHRA, CDR2 YSYEKL. The CDR3 covers 16 residues.

The chain carries TRBV7-2 and TRBJ1-1; the match to TRBD1 covers 8 bases. Germline-derived CDR1 and CDR2 are SGHTA and FQGNSA. Losses at the gene ends were 5 bases for V and 8 bases for J; bases not matched to a gene: 7. This CDR3 has 13 residues. This chain's CDR3 is CASSLDRGEEAFF. The CDR3 DNA is TGTGCCAGCAGCCTAGACAGGGGAGAAGAAGCTTTCTTT.

The chain carries TRBV11-2 and TRBJ1-2; 9 bases line up with TRBD1. The CDR3 spans 16 residues. With V trimmed by 1 base and J by 6 bases, 9 bases remained unmatched. Germline CDR1 reads SGHAT; CDR2 reads FQNNGV. CDR3 sequence: CASSLVGQGIVNGYTF. The CDR3 nucleotides are TGTGCCAGCAGCTTAGTGGGACAGGGTATTGTTAATGGCTACACCTTC.